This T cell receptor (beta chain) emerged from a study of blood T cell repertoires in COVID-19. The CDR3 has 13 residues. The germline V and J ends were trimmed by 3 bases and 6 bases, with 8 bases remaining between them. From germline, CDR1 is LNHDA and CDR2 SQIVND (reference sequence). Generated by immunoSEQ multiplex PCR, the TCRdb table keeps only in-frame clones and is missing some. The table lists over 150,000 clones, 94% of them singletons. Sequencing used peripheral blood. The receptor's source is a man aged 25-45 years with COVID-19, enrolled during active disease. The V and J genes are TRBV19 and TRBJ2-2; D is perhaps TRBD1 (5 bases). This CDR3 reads CASSISGPGELFF. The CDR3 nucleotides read TGTGCCAGTAGTATTTCAGGGCCCGGGGAGCTGTTTTTT.